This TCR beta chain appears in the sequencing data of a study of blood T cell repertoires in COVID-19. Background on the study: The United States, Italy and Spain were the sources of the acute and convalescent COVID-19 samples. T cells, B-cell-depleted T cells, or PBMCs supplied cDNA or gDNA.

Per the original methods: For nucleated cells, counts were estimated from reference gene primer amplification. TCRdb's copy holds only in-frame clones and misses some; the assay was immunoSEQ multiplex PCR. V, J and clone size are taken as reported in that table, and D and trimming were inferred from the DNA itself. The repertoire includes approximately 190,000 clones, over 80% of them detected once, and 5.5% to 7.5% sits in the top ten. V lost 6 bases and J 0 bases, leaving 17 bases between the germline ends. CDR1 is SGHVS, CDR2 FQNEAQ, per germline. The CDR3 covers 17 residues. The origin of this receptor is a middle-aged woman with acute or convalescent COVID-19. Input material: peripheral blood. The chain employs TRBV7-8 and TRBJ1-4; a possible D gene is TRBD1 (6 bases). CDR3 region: CASRITTGPATNEKLFF. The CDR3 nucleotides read TGTGCCAGCAGGATTACCACAGGGCCTGCAACTAATGAAAAACTGTTTTTT.